The T cell receptor beta chain described here comes from a study of shared clonotypes between healthy human individuals. Study results and caveats: With a handful of donors compared, about 5.2% of naive CD4 clonotypes were shared.

Details on this clone: Antigen specificity is unknown.

V was pared by 4 bases and J by 0 bases, with 16 bases between. The CDR3 has 16 amino acids. Germline loops: CDR1 MNHNS, CDR2 SASEGT. Data came from immunoSEQ multiplex PCR; TCRdb stores just in-frame clones and leaves some out. The sample yields around 600,000 clones, roughly 98% seen once. In the naive CD8 group, cells lacked CD45RO and were positively selected for CCR7, so terminally differentiated effector memory CD45RA+ cells were left out. This clonotype was sampled from a man aged 30 to 45 in good health. The rearrangement joins TRBV6-1 to TRBJ2-7; D perhaps matches TRBD1 (6 bases). The material sequenced was naive CD8+ T cells sorted from blood. The CDR3 is CASSALRQASSYEQYF. CDR3 DNA: TGTGCCAGCAGTGCGCTTCGACAGGCGAGCTCCTACGAGCAGTACTTC.